The 32 T cell receptor beta chains below were found in one sample sequenced in a study of post-analysis software for immune sequencing data. Antigens of these TCRs are unknown. Prepared libraries of TCR beta cDNA carried unique molecular identifiers. TCRdb independently ran MiXCR on the PCR reads; one entry per CDR3 protein. The data hold some 260,000 distinct CDR3 sequences, with 35% to 40% observed a single time. Findings and limits, study-wide: Among 5 or 6 TRBV segments more frequent in patients than controls were TRBV5-6, TRBV5-1 and TRBV20-1.

The sequencing input was blood. The source of these receptors is a girl between 10 and 17 years old with multiple sclerosis.

This clonotype came up many times. The chain links TRBV7-8 to TRBJ2-6; 10 positions match TRBD2. In germline, CDR1 is SGHVS, CDR2 FQNEAQ. The CDR3 has 18 amino acids. Losses at the gene ends were 3 bases for V and 0 bases for J; bases not matched to a gene: 5. CDR3 nucleotides: TGTGCCAGCAGCTTGATTCCTAGCGGGGGCTCTGGGGCCAACGTCCTGACTTTC. This codes for CASSLIPSGGSGANVLTF. Looking up the rest from reference TRBV7-8 and TRBJ2-6 gives the full variable domain: GAGVSQSPRYKVAKRGQDVALRCDPISGHVSLFWYQQALGQGPEFLTYFQNEAQLDKSGLPSDRFFAERPEGSVSTLKIQRTQQEDSAVYLCASSLIPSGGSGANVLTFGAGSRLTVL.

The chain recombines TRBV29-1 with TRBJ1-2, with TRBD1 as a possible D gene (6 bases). Germline lookup yields CDR1 SQVTM and CDR2 ANQGSEA. The V end lost 4 bases, the J end lost 4 bases, and 10 bases lay between the germline ends. The CDR3 covers 12 residues. The chain's CDR3 is CSVGGTSYGYTF. The CDR3, as DNA: TGCAGCGTTGGGGGGACAAGCTATGGCTACACCTTC. The entire variable domain, with the rest obtained from reference TRBV29-1 and TRBJ1-2, is as follows: SAVISQKPSRDICQRGTSLTIQCQVDSQVTMMFWYRQQPGQSLTLIATANQGSEATYESGFVIDKFPISRPNLTFSTLTVSNMSPEDSSIYLCSVGGTSYGYTFGSGTRLTVV.

Points on this clonotype: This may be a read error, as it is one base from a much larger clone. The CDR3 carries no conserved terminal phenylalanine or tryptophan, so it likely arises from a read error. CDR3 DNA sequence: TGCAGTGCTAGAGATCAACAGGCAAATCAGCCCCAGCATTGT. Amino acid sequence: CSARDQQANQPQHC. V gene TRBV20-1 combines with J gene TRBJ1-5; possible D gene TRBD1, 5 bases. V lost 0 bases to trimming and J lost 4 bases, with 10 bases between them. Germline V gene sequence: CDR1 DFQATT, CDR2 SNEGSKA (reference sequence). The CDR3 has 14 residues.

This clonotype showed up many times. The chain recombines TRBV6-6 with TRBJ1-5; D may be TRBD1 (5 bases). The CDR3 sequence is 16 residues long. The ends were cut back, 7 bases at V and 1 base at J, with 17 bases in the middle. The germline V gene has CDR1 MNHNY and CDR2 SVGAGI (reference sequence). CDR3 DNA: TGTGCCAGCAACCCCCGGGGCGGAGGAAGCAATCAGCCCCAGCATTTT. Translation gives CASNPRGGGSNQPQHF.

This clonotype was seen repeatedly, ten times or more. The chain links TRBV6-1 to TRBJ2-1, with TRBD2 matching 8 bases. CDR1 is MNHNS, CDR2 SASEGT, per germline. V lost 4 bases to trimming and J lost 4 bases; unmatched junction nucleotides: 6. The CDR3 length is 15 residues. The CDR3 bases are TGTGCCAGCAGTGGAATTCTAGCGGGTTACAATGAGCAGTTCTTC. As protein: CASSGILAGYNEQFF.

Of note for this clonotype: Just one base apart from a much larger clone, this may be a read error. V and J are TRBV27 and TRBJ2-3; 10 positions agree with TRBD1. Germline assignment: CDR1 MNHEY and CDR2 SMNVEV (reference sequence). The CDR3 is 16 residues long. The CDR3 protein is CASSDRGQVGTDAQYF. The CDR3 nucleotides are TGTGCCAGCAGTGACAGGGGGCAAGTCGGCACAGATGCGCAGTATTTT.

At least ten counts were recorded for this clonotype. DNA for the CDR3: TGTGCCACGTCGGGGGGCCTCACTGAAGCTTTCTTT. It translates to CATSGGLTEAFF. V usage is TRBV10-3 and J usage is TRBJ1-1; a possible D gene is TRBD1 (6 bases). V lost 10 bases, J lost 4 bases, and 13 bases lay in between. This CDR3 has 12 amino acids. The germline V gene has CDR1 ENHRY and CDR2 SYGVKD.

This chain links TRBV30 with TRBJ1-5, with 9 bases identical to TRBD1. Germline V lookup: CDR1 GTSNPN, CDR2 SVGIG (reference sequence). There are 15 residues in the CDR3. The ends lost 1 base at V and 1 base at J; junction bases unmatched: 2. The DNA of the CDR3 is TGTGCCTGGAGTGGCGGGACAGGGAGCAATCAGCCCCAGCATTTT. Translation gives CAWSGGTGSNQPQHF.

This clonotype was counted many times. This chain connects TRBV27 to TRBJ1-2; D unclear. Germline V gene data show CDR1 as MNHEY and CDR2 as SMNVEV (reference sequence). The CDR3 sequence is 18 residues long. V was trimmed by 4 bases and J by 4 bases, leaving 25 bases between them. The CDR3 protein is CASSSTDPGQSSSYGYTF. The CDR3 coding sequence is TGTGCCAGCAGTTCGACGGACCCAGGCCAGTCCTCCAGCTATGGCTACACCTTC.

The chain joins TRBV11-2 to TRBJ2-1; TRBD2 agrees at 8 bases. There are 17 residues in the CDR3. J was trimmed by 7 bases and V by 6 bases; bases with no gene match: 17. Germline V gene lookup returns CDR1 SGHAT and CDR2 FQNNGV. CDR3 sequence reads: CASSSLRLALERNEQFF. CDR3 sequence (DNA): TGTGCCAGCAGTTCGCTCAGACTAGCGCTTGAGCGGAATGAGCAGTTCTTC.

The gene calls are TRBV6-2 or TRBV6-3 and TRBJ1-1, with 8 nucleotides matching TRBD1. The CDR3 runs to 14 residues. After removal of 5 bases from V and 4 bases from J, the junction contained 6 bases not matched to a gene. CDR1 MNHEY and CDR2 SVGEGT come from the germline V gene. The CDR3 is CASSNRDRSTEAFF. Here the CDR3 DNA reads TGTGCCAGCAGTAACCGGGACAGGAGCACTGAAGCTTTCTTT.

The chain combines TRBV6-4 with TRBJ2-3, with D possibly called TRBD1 or TRBD2 (5 bases each). Per germline, CDR1 MRHNA and CDR2 SNTAGT. This CDR3 contains 12 residues. Deletions cut 5 bases from V and 9 bases from J, with 12 bases between. The CDR3 DNA reads TGTGCCAGCAGTAACCTCGGGGCAACGCAGTATTTT. This gives the protein CASSNLGATQYF.

This clonotype was counted at least ten times. The chain employs TRBV30 and TRBJ1-1, with no clear D. There are 11 residues in the CDR3. V dropped 5 bases and J dropped 5 bases, with 9 bases sitting between them. Looked up from germline, CDR1 is GTSNPN and CDR2 is SVGIG (reference sequence). DNA of the CDR3: TGTGCCTGGGGCTACGGGACTGAAGCTTTCTTT. Its protein product is CAWGYGTEAFF.

This clonotype turned up a few times. A much bigger clone sits one base away, suggesting this may be a read error. The chain carries TRBV7-9 and TRBJ2-1, with 7 bases lining up with TRBD2. The CDR3 runs to 13 residues. Germline CDR1 is SEHNR and CDR2 is FQNEAQ (reference sequence). CDR3 protein: CVSGVVSYNEQFF. CDR3 nucleotides: TGTGTCAGCGGGGTGGTCTCCTACAATGAGCAGTTCTTC.

This clonotype was seen ten or more times. The genes are TRBV6-1 and TRBJ2-5, with D tentatively TRBD2 (5 bases). Between the trimmed V and J ends, which lost 2 bases and 4 bases, there was a span of 5 bases. The CDR3 spans 12 residues. Germline assignment: CDR1 MNHNS and CDR2 SASEGT. The CDR3 coding sequence is TGTGCCAGCAGTGAACGGGGAGAGACCCAGTACTTC. This codes for CASSERGETQYF.

As to this clonotype: Compared with germline, one end of the junction differs, possibly owing to a read error. The chain couples TRBV20-1 to TRBJ1-2; 9 bases fit TRBD1. The CDR3 totals 14 residues. Germline CDR1 DFQATT, CDR2 SNEGSKA (reference sequence). The CDR3 DNA is TGCGGTGCTAGAGCGGACAGGGGCTCATATGGCTACACCTTC. Its protein product is CGARADRGSYGYTF.

Comments on this clonotype: The junction departs from the called germline gene at one end, perhaps through a read error. The chain uses TRBV7-3 and TRBJ1-1; weak D call: TRBD1 (5 bases). The V gene's germline CDR1 is SGHTA and CDR2 FQGTGA. The CDR3 extends over 13 amino acids. The CDR3 region has the DNA TGTGCCGGCAGTTTCGGGGGGGGCACTGAAGCTTTCTTT. Its protein product is CAGSFGGGTEAFF.

This clonotype turned up a few times. Given a much more abundant clone one base away, this may be a read error. This sequence joins TRBV6-1 and TRBJ2-1; tentatively, D is TRBD2 (5 bases). Germline V gene sequence: CDR1 MNHNS, CDR2 SASEGT. Trimming removed 7 bases from V and 9 bases from J, with 16 bases in between. This CDR3 has 13 amino acids. CDR3 loop: CASNGISGSEQFF. Here the CDR3 DNA reads TGTGCCAGCAACGGGATCTCAGGCAGTGAGCAGTTCTTC.

V is TRBV7-8 and J is TRBJ2-4, with 8 nucleotides matching TRBD2. V shed 5 bases and J 0 bases; nucleotides not matched to a gene: 6. The germline gives CDR1 SGHVS, CDR2 FQNEAQ. This CDR3 is 16 amino acids long. The CDR3 bases are TGTGCCAGCAGCCGGGGGGGCACCTTAGCCAAAAACATTCAGTACTTC. It encodes CASSRGGTLAKNIQYF.

V and J are TRBV7-9 and TRBJ2-2; D perhaps matches TRBD1 (5 bases). The CDR3 totals 15 residues. Germline-derived CDR1 and CDR2 are SEHNR and FQNEAQ (reference sequence). Trimming left V 4 bases short and J 4 bases short, with 13 bases between. Here the CDR3 DNA reads TGTGCCAGCAGCTCAAGACAGCAACCCACCGGGGAGCTGTTTTTT. Protein sequence: CASSSRQQPTGELFF. Variable domain in full (rest from reference TRBV7-9 and TRBJ2-2): DTGVSQNPRHKITKRGQNVTFRCDPISEHNRLYWYRQTLGQGPEFLTYFQNEAQLEKSRLLSDRFSAERPKGSFSTLEIQRTEQGDSAMYLCASSSRQQPTGELFFGEGSRLTVL.

This clonotype has just a few counts. This chain joins TRBV7-6 and TRBJ2-7; perhaps TRBD1 as D (7 bases). There are 13 residues in the CDR3. Germline lookup yields CDR1 SGHVS and CDR2 FNYEAQ. Trimming stripped 5 bases from V and 6 bases from J, with 14 bases between. This CDR3 is CASSTSQGGEQYF. CDR3 nucleotides: TGTGCCAGCAGCACCAGTCAGGGGGGCGAGCAGTACTTC.

By frequency in the sample, this clonotype is medium-sized (0.01 to 0.1%). CDR3 amino acids: CASQRGSGETQYF. The CDR3 nucleotides read TGTGCCAGTCAAAGAGGCTCGGGGGAGACCCAGTACTTC. The chain carries TRBV28 and TRBJ2-5; a weak D match, TRBD2 (5 bases). The CDR3 has 13 residues. Looked up from germline, CDR1 is MDHEN and CDR2 is SYDVKM. Trimming cost V 9 bases and J 5 bases, with 16 bases left between them.

This clonotype showed up many times. This sequence joins TRBV25-1 and TRBJ2-3; 9 bases are shared with TRBD2. V was pared by 7 bases and J by 3 bases, with 20 bases of the junction left unmatched. The CDR3 is 19 residues long. CDR1 and CDR2 (germline): MGHDK, SYGVNS. The CDR3 loop is CASTDGREGRREKTDTQYF. The CDR3 DNA reads as TGTGCCAGCACCGACGGGCGGGAGGGCCGACGGGAAAAAACAGATACGCAGTATTTT.

For this clonotype: One base away lies a much larger clone, so this may be a sequencing read error. The chain has TRBV4-1 and TRBJ2-1; tentative D call: TRBD2 (5 bases). V lost 3 bases to trimming and J lost 4 bases, with 16 bases between them. Germline V gene data show CDR1 as MGHRA and CDR2 as YSYEKL. There are 16 residues in the CDR3. DNA for the CDR3: TGCGCCAGCAGCCATGTAGAAGCGGTCCTTTACAATGAGCAGTTCTTC. The encoded protein is CASSHVEAVLYNEQFF.

This sequence joins TRBV20-1 and TRBJ2-1; TRBD2 is a possible D gene (6 bases). Trimming stripped 2 bases from V and 10 bases from J, with 12 bases between. The CDR3 covers 12 residues. Germline loops: CDR1 DFQATT, CDR2 SNEGSKA (reference sequence). The CDR3 loop is CSARTGGNEQFF. The CDR3, as DNA: TGCAGTGCTAGAACTGGGGGGAACGAGCAGTTCTTC.

The V call is TRBV7-2, the J call TRBJ2-5; D is unresolved. CDR1 SGHTA and CDR2 FQGNSA come from the germline V gene. The CDR3 has 15 residues. Between the trimmed V and J ends, which lost 1 base and 1 base, there was a span of 10 bases. Written as DNA, the CDR3 is TGTGCCAGCAGCTTAGACTTCTCTTTCCAAGAGACCCAGTACTTC. Encoded protein: CASSLDFSFQETQYF.

With regard to this clonotype: Possible read error: a much larger clone is one base away. CDR3 protein: CSVGRRASYGCTF. DNA of the CDR3: TGCAGCGTTGGGAGGCGGGCCTCCTATGGCTGCACCTTC. The rearrangement uses TRBV29-1 and TRBJ1-2, with D uncertain. Germline values: CDR1 SQVTM, CDR2 ANQGSEA. This CDR3 is built from 13 residues.

In this sample, this clonotype turned up many times. This chain connects TRBV5-1 to TRBJ2-1; possible D gene TRBD1, 6 bases. CDR3 size: 16 residues. Trimming cost V 3 bases and J 8 bases, with 21 bases left between them. The germline V gene has CDR1 SGHRS and CDR2 YFSETQ. The CDR3 reads CASSYPGQPAPDEQFF. The CDR3 DNA is TGCGCCAGCAGCTATCCGGGACAACCGGCCCCCGATGAGCAGTTCTTC. The full variable domain, rest sourced from reference TRBV5-1 and TRBJ2-1, is KAGVTQTPRYLIKTRGQQVTLSCSPISGHRSVSWYQQTPGQGLQFLFEYFSETQRNKGNFPGRFSGRQFSNSRSEMNVSTLELGDSALYLCASSYPGQPAPDEQFFGPGTRLTVL.

This clonotype is categorized as medium-sized. For the CDR3, the DNA is TGCAGTGCTAGAGCCGGGGACAGGCACTATGGCTACACCTTC. Translating it yields CSARAGDRHYGYTF. This chain links TRBV20-1 with TRBJ1-2, with 8 nucleotides matching TRBD1. Germline V lookup: CDR1 DFQATT, CDR2 SNEGSKA (reference sequence). The CDR3 totals 14 residues. Trimming removed 1 base from V and 3 bases from J; junction bases left unmatched: 4.

The V gene is TRBV2, the J gene TRBJ1-4; D may be TRBD1 (5 bases). The CDR3 is made up of 11 amino acids. The germline CDR1 and CDR2 sequences are SNHLY and FYNNEI. The germline V and J ends were trimmed by 6 bases and 13 bases, with 12 bases remaining between them. The CDR3, as DNA: TGTGCCAGCAGCATCACGGGGGGACTGTTTTTT. Protein: CASSITGGLFF.

Comments on this clonotype: This could be a read error, since a much larger clone is one nucleotide away. CDR3 region: CAGSLAHGQGNYGYTF. CDR3 in DNA: TGCGCCGGCAGCCTCGCCCATGGACAGGGTAACTATGGCTACACCTTC. V gene TRBV4-1 combines with J gene TRBJ1-2, with TRBD1 identical over 8 bases. The germline CDR1 and CDR2 sequences are MGHRA and YSYEKL. CDR3 length: 16 amino acids.

This clonotype was detected once. This rearrangement joins TRBV2 to TRBJ2-2; 9 nucleotides match TRBD2. V lost 5 bases and J lost 5; bases outside the gene matches: 9. The CDR3 totals 16 residues. The germline CDR1 and CDR2 sequences are SNHLY and FYNNEI. The CDR3 here is CASSTREGRITGELFF. The CDR3 coding sequence is TGTGCCAGCAGTACGCGGGAGGGCCGGATAACCGGGGAGCTGTTTTTT.